This record covers a single T cell receptor (beta chain). The sample contains more than one DNA sequence encoding this CDR3. Libraries were prepared by immunoSEQ multiplex PCR; TCRdb keeps only in-frame clonotypes and omits some of them. The data show roughly 130,000 clones, about 92% seen once. This CDR3 is 17 amino acids long. Trimming removed 3 bases from V and 0 bases from J, with 16 bases in between. Germline CDR1 is MNHNS and CDR2 is SASEGT. The data are from a study of control samples from healthy donors and cancer patients. The receptor's source is a man in his fifties with head and neck cancer. Sequences were obtained from PBMCs. The rearrangement joins TRBV6-1 to TRBJ2-3, with D possibly matching TRBD1 (5 bases). The chain's CDR3 is CASSEVGLGLSTDTQYF. The CDR3 region has the DNA TGTGCCAGCAGTGAGGTGGGGCTAGGGTTAAGCACAGATACGCAGTATTTT.